The 21 T cell receptor beta chains presented below share a single source sample, sequenced in a study of blood T cell repertoires in COVID-19. This table comes from immunoSEQ multiplex PCR, and its TCRdb copy is limited to in-frame clones, with some not included. Of tens of thousands of clones listed, roughly 85% are singletons. Material: peripheral blood. Source of these receptors: a human donor in a cohort sampled during active COVID-19.

The chain recombines TRBV6-2 or TRBV6-3 with TRBJ2-7; 14 bases agree with TRBD2. Germline values: CDR1 MNHEY, CDR2 SVGEGT. J lost 0 bases, V lost 4 bases, and 2 bases had no gene match. The CDR3 extends over 16 amino acids. CDR3 sequence reads: CASSWTSGGSSYEQYF. The CDR3 nucleotides are TGTGCCAGCAGTTGGACTAGCGGGGGGAGCTCCTACGAGCAGTACTTC.

V and J are TRBV5-1 and TRBJ1-1; 7 bases align to TRBD1. Per the germline V gene, CDR1 is SGHRS and CDR2 is YFSETQ. The CDR3 has 15 amino acids. J lost 0 bases, V lost 2 bases, and 4 bases had no gene match. This CDR3 is CASSLGTAMNTEAFF. CDR3 DNA: TGCGCCAGCAGCTTAGGGACAGCCATGAACACTGAAGCTTTCTTT.

This chain connects TRBV5-6 to TRBJ1-5; D is unresolved. Germline CDR1 SGHDT, CDR2 YYEEEE. The length of the CDR3 is 14 residues. The V and J ends lost 4 bases and 7 bases respectively, with 15 bases between them. The CDR3 nucleotides read TGTGCCAGCAGCCCGAGAGAGGGCGGGCAGCCCCAGCATTTT. Protein product: CASSPREGGQPQHF.

CDR3 in DNA: TGTGCCAGCAGCATCAGTAATTACGAGCAGTACTTC. It yields the protein CASSISNYEQYF. The rearrangement joins TRBV11-3 to TRBJ2-7, with D uncertain. Between the trimmed V and J ends, which lost 5 bases and 4 bases, there was a span of 9 bases. CDR1 is SGHNT, CDR2 YENEEA, per germline. There are 12 residues in the CDR3.

The chain employs TRBV29-1 and TRBJ2-5; TRBD2 agrees at 11 bases. V was pared by 0 bases and J by 5 bases, with 11 bases of the junction left unmatched. The length of the CDR3 is 17 residues. Germline values: CDR1 SQVTM, CDR2 ANQGSEA. CDR3 in DNA: TGCAGCGTTGAAGAACCCCTACTAGCGGGGGTTGGTGAGACCCAGTACTTC. Translation gives CSVEEPLLAGVGETQYF.

The CDR3 DNA reads TGTGCCAGCAGCTTAGCCGCTGACTGGGAGGAGACCCAGTACTTC. Translating it yields CASSLAADWEETQYF. The chain employs TRBV7-9 and TRBJ2-5; D is perhaps TRBD2 (5 bases). Germline values: CDR1 SEHNR, CDR2 FQNEAQ (reference sequence). V shed 0 bases and J shed 5 bases, with 13 bases lying between them. CDR3 length: 15 residues. Using reference TRBV7-9 and TRBJ2-5 for the parts outside the CDR3, the full variable domain is DTGVSQNPRHKITKRGQNVTFRCDPISEHNRLYWYRQTLGQGPEFLTYFQNEAQLEKSRLLSDRFSAERPKGSFSTLEIQRTEQGDSAMYLCASSLAADWEETQYFGPGTRLLVL.

This clone was observed a handful of times. The genes are TRBV18 and TRBJ1-6, with 7 bases aligning to TRBD1. The CDR3 spans 14 residues. Per germline, CDR1 KGHSH and CDR2 LQKENI. V trimming: 3 bases; J trimming: 11 bases; junction bases outside the gene matches: 7. For the CDR3, the DNA is TGTGCCAGCTCACCCCCAAACAGGGGTCCACCCCTCCACTTT. This gives the protein CASSPPNRGPPLHF.

This clone occurred once. In DNA form, the CDR3 reads TGTGCCAGCAGTTGGGGGGGCACAGATACGCAGTATTTT. It translates to CASSWGGTDTQYF. V usage is TRBV6-5 and J usage is TRBJ2-3, with D perhaps matching TRBD2 (6 bases). The V end lost 4 bases, the J end lost 1 base, and 6 bases lay between the germline ends. Germline CDR1 and CDR2: MNHEY and SVGAGI. The CDR3 has 13 residues.

The rearrangement links TRBV5-1 to TRBJ2-3; tentative D call: TRBD2 (5 bases). The CDR3 consists of 16 residues. Germline lookup yields CDR1 SGHRS and CDR2 YFSETQ. V shed 4 bases and J shed 1 base, with 16 bases lying between them. CDR3 in amino acids: CASSRTLARGTDTQYF. The CDR3 bases are TGCGCCAGCAGCCGGACGCTAGCTAGAGGCACAGATACGCAGTATTTT.

The chain employs TRBV6-2 or TRBV6-3 and TRBJ2-1; D might be TRBD2 (7 bases). V was trimmed by 2 bases and J by 11 bases, leaving 19 bases between them. Germline CDR1 and CDR2: MNHEY and SVGEGT. The CDR3 has 15 residues. CDR3 coding DNA: TGTGCCAGCAGTTACCAGGCGGGGGCAGGGGTTCAGCAGTTCTTC. This encodes CASSYQAGAGVQQFF.

The chain employs TRBV11-2 and TRBJ2-7; 7 bases match TRBD1. CDR1 and CDR2 from the germline V gene are SGHAT and FQNNGV. The V gene end was trimmed by 4 bases and the J gene end by 2 bases; junction bases not matched to a gene: 5. This CDR3 has 14 amino acids. The CDR3 sequence: CASSYRGAAYEQYF. The DNA for the CDR3 is TGTGCCAGCAGCTACAGGGGTGCGGCCTACGAGCAGTACTTC.

The V call is TRBV5-1, the J call TRBJ2-3; 9 nucleotides line up with TRBD2. The CDR3 contains 16 residues. Germline V gene data show CDR1 as SGHRS and CDR2 as YFSETQ. The ends lost 3 bases at V and 4 bases at J; junction bases unmatched: 9. In nucleotides, the CDR3 is TGCGCCAGCAGCTCCTCCGGGGTAGCGGGGGCAGATACGCAGTATTTT. Protein: CASSSSGVAGADTQYF.

This sequence joins TRBV18 and TRBJ2-7, with TRBD2 matching 9 bases. The V segment lost 5 bases and the J segment 7 bases; nucleotides outside the gene matches: 9. Germline loops: CDR1 KGHSH, CDR2 LQKENI. This CDR3 contains 14 residues. The CDR3 loop reads CASSGGGDSREQYF. For the CDR3, the DNA is TGTGCCAGCTCAGGCGGGGGGGATTCAAGAGAGCAGTACTTC.

The genes are TRBV27 and TRBJ1-6; 7 bases match TRBD1. V lost 6 bases and J lost 8; bases outside the gene matches: 7. CDR3 length: 14 amino acids. The germline CDR1 and CDR2 sequences are MNHEY and SMNVEV (reference sequence). The CDR3 here is CASRTTGNDSPLHF. CDR3 nucleotide sequence: TGTGCCAGCAGAACGACAGGGAACGATTCACCCCTCCACTTT.

The chain couples TRBV18 to TRBJ1-2, with D maybe TRBD1 (5 bases). The V end lost 4 bases, the J end lost 0 bases, and 15 bases lay between the germline ends. CDR3 length: 16 amino acids. In germline, CDR1 is KGHSH, CDR2 LQKENI. The chain's CDR3 is CASSQGAPQPNYGYTF. In DNA, the CDR3 is TGTGCCAGCTCACAAGGGGCACCCCAGCCTAACTATGGCTACACCTTC.

The chain is built from TRBV18 and TRBJ1-1; D is ambiguous. V lost 5 bases to trimming and J lost 5 bases, with 12 bases between them. This CDR3 has 13 residues. Per germline, CDR1 KGHSH and CDR2 LQKENI. CDR3: CASSASWETEAFF. The CDR3 nucleotides read TGTGCCAGCTCAGCTTCCTGGGAGACTGAAGCTTTCTTT.

V gene TRBV3-1 (or the pseudogene TRBV3-2) combines with J gene TRBJ1-2, with D uncertain. The germline V gene encodes CDR1 LGHDT and CDR2 YNNKEL (reference sequence). The CDR3 covers 12 residues. V lost 2 bases and J 7 bases, leaving 8 bases between the germline ends. The CDR3 sequence: CASSQLRGGYTF. In DNA, the CDR3 is TGTGCCAGCAGCCAACTTCGAGGTGGCTACACCTTC.

The rearrangement links TRBV11-3 to TRBJ2-7; 14 bases match TRBD2. Germline V lookup: CDR1 SGHNT, CDR2 YENEEA. This CDR3 region has 15 residues. The ends lost 4 bases at V and 6 bases at J; junction bases unmatched: 5. The CDR3 region has the DNA TGTGCCAGCAGCTCCTCGGGACTAGCGGGGGTCGAGCAGTACTTC. This codes for CASSSSGLAGVEQYF.

This clone was observed a single time. The J gene is TRBJ2-3, the V gene TRBV6-5; 10 nucleotides match TRBD2. Trimming at V came to 6 bases and at J to 6 bases, leaving 6 bases not matched to a gene. CDR3 length equals 14 residues. Germline V gene lookup returns CDR1 MNHEY and CDR2 SVGAGI. The CDR3: CASRRLAGLDTQYF. DNA of the CDR3: TGTGCCAGCAGACGACTAGCGGGCCTCGATACGCAGTATTTT.

This clone appeared once. The chain combines TRBV7-2 with TRBJ1-4; D is perhaps TRBD1 (5 bases). Between the trimmed V and J ends, which lost 0 bases and 7 bases, there was a span of 12 bases. CDR3 size: 15 residues. Germline loops: CDR1 SGHTA, CDR2 FQGNSA. The CDR3 DNA sequence: TGTGCCAGCAGCTTAGCCCCAGGGATGGGTGAAAAACTGTTTTTT. Encoded protein: CASSLAPGMGEKLFF.

V is TRBV5-6 and J is TRBJ1-2; perhaps TRBD1 as D (6 bases). Trimming pared 4 bases from V and 3 bases from J, leaving 16 bases between. This CDR3 is 15 amino acids long. Germline-derived CDR1 and CDR2 are SGHDT and YYEEEE. CDR3 sequence: CASSIFDRFHYGYTF. The DNA for the CDR3 is TGTGCCAGCAGCATTTTCGACAGGTTTCACTATGGCTACACCTTC.